One sample yielded the 32 T cell receptor beta chains listed below, sequenced in a study of vaccination and CD4 T cells after COVID-19. The treatment: roughly 10-day PBMC culture with coronavirus spike peptide pools or control peptides (ViraFEST assay). The antigens for these receptors are not known. Cultured CD4+ T cells had their DNA profiled by the Oncomine TCR Beta short-read assay. TCRdb analysed the PCR reads with MiXCR anew, one entry per CDR3 protein. The table records 10,000 or so distinct CDR3 sequences, about 38% of them present only once. The starting material was CD4+ T cells from blood, cultured in vitro, obtained after SARS-CoV-2 vaccination. These receptors were taken from a human donor who had recovered from COVID-19.

This clonotype was counted only a few times. V and J are TRBV10-1 and TRBJ2-1; a weak D match, TRBD2 (6 bases). The V and J ends lost 4 bases and 5 bases respectively, with 12 bases between them. Germline values: CDR1 WNHNN, CDR2 SYGVQD (reference sequence). The CDR3 sequence is 14 residues long. The DNA for the CDR3 is TGCGCCAGCAGTGCGACTAGAAGCCACAATGAGCAGTTCTTC. Protein product: CASSATRSHNEQFF.

The DNA of the CDR3 is TGTGCCAGCAGCTTAGTTGGGGGACTAGCGGGGCTATCGACAGATACGCAGTATTTT. Its protein product is CASSLVGGLAGLSTDTQYF. This chain uses TRBV7-2 with TRBJ2-3, with TRBD2 identical over 13 bases. The CDR3 is 19 amino acids. CDR1 and CDR2 from the germline V gene are SGHTA and FQGNSA. Losses at the gene ends were 1 base for V and 3 bases for J; bases not matched to a gene: 10.

This clonotype was detected a few times. The V call is TRBV7-2, the J call TRBJ2-3; D is ambiguous. The CDR3 loop spans 12 amino acids. In germline, CDR1 is SGHTA, CDR2 FQGNSA. The V end lost 5 bases, the J end lost 10 bases, and 13 bases lay between the germline ends. The CDR3 spells CASSLNGVAQYF. The DNA of the CDR3 is TGTGCCAGCAGCCTAAACGGAGTGGCGCAGTATTTT.

The rearrangement links TRBV20-1 to TRBJ2-6, with D possibly matching TRBD2 (5 bases). The CDR3 is 16 amino acids. Germline loops: CDR1 DFQATT, CDR2 SNEGSKA (reference sequence). V gave up 5 bases and J gave up 0 bases, with 14 bases separating them. This chain's CDR3 is CSAPSGNPSGANVLTF. CDR3 bases: TGCAGTGCTCCCAGCGGTAACCCCTCTGGGGCCAACGTCCTGACTTTC.

The chain links TRBV28 to TRBJ1-5, with TRBD1 matching over 11 bases. The ends lost 11 bases at V and 0 bases at J; junction bases unmatched: 9. Germline assignment: CDR1 MDHEN and CDR2 SYDVKM. The CDR3 is 16 amino acids. CDR3 sequence reads: CAGGTGGWYSNQPQHF. Written as DNA, the CDR3 is TGTGCCGGGGGGACAGGGGGTTGGTATAGCAATCAGCCCCAGCATTTT.

This clonotype was detected a few times. CDR3 region: CSARQVHNQPQHF. DNA of the CDR3: TGCAGTGCTAGACAGGTCCACAATCAGCCCCAGCATTTT. The chain has TRBV20-1 and TRBJ1-5, with D unresolved. V lost 2 bases to trimming and J lost 3 bases, with 8 bases between them. CDR1 DFQATT and CDR2 SNEGSKA come from the germline V gene (reference sequence). This CDR3 contains 13 residues.

The V and J genes are TRBV20-1 and TRBJ2-7, with a tentative D call TRBD1 (5 bases). CDR1 is DFQATT and CDR2 is SNEGSKA in the germline V gene (reference sequence). Between the trimmed V and J ends, which lost 5 bases and 3 bases, there was a span of 17 bases. The CDR3 has 14 amino acids. The CDR3 bases are TGCAGTGCTCCTTATCCAGGGAAAGTCTACGAGCAGTACTTC. It codes for CSAPYPGKVYEQYF.

This clonotype is a singleton in its sample. The genes are TRBV7-8 and TRBJ2-3; D is undetermined. Germline V gene data show CDR1 as SGHVS and CDR2 as FQNEAQ. CDR3 length equals 17 residues. V lost 3 bases, J lost 0 bases, and 16 bases lay in between. DNA of the CDR3: TGTGCCAGCAGCTTGGGAAAGCGAGCATCGAGCACAGATACGCAGTATTTT. Protein product: CASSLGKRASSTDTQYF.

This clonotype is medium-sized within its sample. The chain combines TRBV20-1 with TRBJ1-2; no clear D. V gave up 2 bases and J gave up 2 bases, with 18 bases separating them. Germline CDR1 reads DFQATT; CDR2 reads SNEGSKA (reference sequence). The CDR3 has 16 amino acids. The CDR3 protein is CSARSPGFQGNYGYTF. Here the CDR3 DNA reads TGCAGTGCTAGATCTCCGGGGTTTCAAGGGAACTATGGCTACACCTTC.

The chain joins TRBV20-1 to TRBJ1-3, with D unresolved. Germline lookup yields CDR1 DFQATT and CDR2 SNEGSKA (reference sequence). There are 14 residues in the CDR3. V was pared by 3 bases and J by 1 base, with 10 bases between. DNA for the CDR3: TGCAGTGCTAGTGTCCGGATATCTGGAAACACCATATATTTT. The encoded protein is CSASVRISGNTIYF.

This sequence joins TRBV28 and TRBJ2-2, with TRBD1 matching over 7 bases. The V gene end was trimmed by 6 bases and the J gene end by 7 bases; junction bases not matched to a gene: 8. This CDR3 spans 14 amino acids. Germline V lookup: CDR1 MDHEN, CDR2 SYDVKM. The CDR3 DNA is TGTGCCAGCAGCAGACAGGGTCGCGGCGGGGAGCTGTTTTTT. Amino acid sequence: CASSRQGRGGELFF.

The genes are TRBV6-5 and TRBJ1-1; D gene uncertain. The CDR3 runs to 14 residues. The V and J ends lost 2 bases and 2 bases respectively, with 9 bases between them. Germline loops: CDR1 MNHEY, CDR2 SVGAGI. CDR3 nucleotide sequence: TGTGCCAGCAGTTACCGACGGTCCAACACTGAAGCTTTCTTT. Amino acids: CASSYRRSNTEAFF.

Here the CDR3 reads CASTRTEDYGYTF. The CDR3, as DNA: TGTGCCAGCACCCGGACAGAGGATTATGGCTACACCTTC. The J gene is TRBJ1-2, the V gene TRBV2, with a tentative D call TRBD1 (6 bases). Trimming pared 7 bases from V and 5 bases from J, leaving 14 bases between. The CDR3 is 13 residues long. Germline CDR1 SNHLY, CDR2 FYNNEI.

The CDR3 spells CASKGAFSNQPQHF. The CDR3 nucleotides are TGTGCCAGCAAGGGGGCCTTTAGCAATCAGCCCCAGCATTTT. This chain joins TRBV2 and TRBJ1-5, with 7 bases aligning to TRBD1. CDR1 is SNHLY and CDR2 is FYNNEI in the germline V gene. The CDR3 consists of 14 residues. V lost 7 bases and J lost 0; bases outside the gene matches: 3.

The CDR3 sequence is CASHRGQQNTEAFF. CDR3 in DNA: TGTGCCAGCCACAGGGGACAGCAGAACACTGAAGCTTTCTTT. The V call is TRBV28, the J call TRBJ1-1; 7 positions match TRBD1. Germline-derived CDR1 and CDR2 are MDHEN and SYDVKM. This CDR3 has 14 residues. Losses at the gene ends were 8 bases for V and 1 base for J; bases not matched to a gene: 7. The full variable domain, its missing parts supplied by reference TRBV28 and TRBJ1-1, is DVKVTQSSRYLVKRTGEKVFLECVQDMDHENMFWYRQDPGLGLRLIYFSYDVKMKEKGDIPEGYSVSREKKERFSLILESASTNQTSMYLCASHRGQQNTEAFFGQGTRLTVV.

The J gene is TRBJ1-1, the V gene TRBV9; possible D gene TRBD1, 5 bases. This CDR3 contains 14 residues. In germline, CDR1 is SGDLS, CDR2 YYNGEE. V lost 6 bases and J 3 bases, leaving 15 bases between the germline ends. CDR3 residues: CASNRGIDDTEAFF. The CDR3 DNA sequence: TGTGCCAGCAACCGGGGGATAGACGACACTGAAGCTTTCTTT.

The chain carries TRBV14 and TRBJ2-7; D is unclear. V shed 1 base and J shed 0 bases, with 13 bases lying between them. Germline V gene lookup returns CDR1 SGHDN and CDR2 FVKESK. This CDR3 region has 16 residues. CDR3 DNA sequence: TGTGCCAGCAGCCAAGCCCGCCCAGGCCGCTCCTACGAGCAGTACTTC. This sequence encodes CASSQARPGRSYEQYF.

This chain joins TRBV28 and TRBJ1-5; 8 bases are shared with TRBD1. The junction had 8 bases not matched to a gene; V was cut back by 6 bases and J by 4 bases. Germline loops: CDR1 MDHEN, CDR2 SYDVKM. CDR3 length: 15 residues. CDR3 nucleotide sequence: TGTGCCAGCAGCTGGCGGGACAGGAAGAATCAGCCCCAGCATTTT. Protein product: CASSWRDRKNQPQHF.

The rearrangement joins TRBV6-1 to TRBJ1-5; D is unclear. This CDR3 has 13 residues. In germline, CDR1 is MNHNS, CDR2 SASEGT. V was cut by 9 bases and J by 5 bases, with 14 bases left in between. The DNA of the CDR3 is TGTGCCAGTCGGACGCACGATTATCAGCCCCAGCATTTT. Its translation is CASRTHDYQPQHF.

The chain combines TRBV19 with TRBJ2-7; 9 bases match TRBD2. The CDR3 sequence is 18 residues long. Germline CDR1 LNHDA, CDR2 SQIVND (reference sequence). J lost 5 bases, V lost 1 base, and 15 bases had no gene match. CDR3: CASSIGRLGLAGRNEQYF. DNA of the CDR3: TGTGCCAGTAGTATAGGGAGGCTTGGCCTAGCGGGACGCAACGAGCAGTACTTC.

Here the CDR3 reads CASSSPGLVGGTQFF. CDR3 nucleotides: TGTGCCAGCAGCTCCCCGGGACTAGTGGGGGGGACCCAGTTCTTC. The chain links TRBV7-2 to TRBJ2-1; 8 positions agree with TRBD2. The ends lost 4 bases at V and 13 bases at J; junction bases unmatched: 15. Looked up from germline, CDR1 is SGHTA and CDR2 is FQGNSA. CDR3 size: 15 residues.

This clonotype was recorded only once. The rearrangement links TRBV18 to TRBJ2-3, with D unresolved. Trimming took 3 bases from V and 1 from J, leaving 8 bases between them. The length of the CDR3 is 14 residues. The germline CDR1 and CDR2 sequences are KGHSH and LQKENI. In DNA form, the CDR3 reads TGTGCCAGCTCACCCCTAGATGGCACAGATACGCAGTATTTT. This sequence encodes CASSPLDGTDTQYF.

This rearrangement joins TRBV28 to TRBJ2-4, with no clear D. The CDR3 sequence is 12 residues long. The V gene's germline CDR1 is MDHEN and CDR2 SYDVKM. V lost 5 bases and J lost 1, with 3 bases in between. CDR3 sequence reads: CASSRAKNIQYF. The CDR3, as DNA: TGTGCCAGCAGTCGGGCCAAAAACATTCAGTACTTC.

The CDR3 region has the DNA TGTGCCAGCAGGCCGGGCCTCAGGACTGGGGCCAACGTCCTGACTTTC. Protein: CASRPGLRTGANVLTF. The rearrangement links TRBV6-1 to TRBJ2-6, with D uncertain. V lost 6 bases and J 2 bases, leaving 14 bases between the germline ends. In germline, CDR1 is MNHNS, CDR2 SASEGT. This CDR3 is 16 amino acids long.

V and J are TRBV19 and TRBJ2-5, with D possibly called TRBD1 or TRBD2 (5 bases each). Between the trimmed V and J ends, which lost 2 bases and 4 bases, there was a span of 11 bases. The CDR3 covers 14 residues. CDR1 is LNHDA and CDR2 is SQIVND in the germline V gene (reference sequence). CDR3 residues: CASSIRGRGETQYF. CDR3 coding DNA: TGTGCCAGTAGTATAAGGGGACGGGGAGAGACCCAGTACTTC.

The chain joins TRBV20-1 to TRBJ2-3, with 7 bases matching TRBD1. The germline CDR1 and CDR2 sequences are DFQATT and SNEGSKA (reference sequence). Unmatched junction bases numbered 6, after V lost 0 bases and J lost 6 bases. This CDR3 is built from 14 residues. The CDR3 region is CSARETARGDTQYF. DNA of the CDR3: TGCAGTGCTAGAGAGACAGCCAGGGGGGATACGCAGTATTTT.

The V and J genes are TRBV25-1 and TRBJ2-2; 8 nucleotides match TRBD1. This CDR3 contains 16 residues. Germline loops: CDR1 MGHDK, CDR2 SYGVNS. Trimming at V came to 1 base and at J to 1 base, leaving 2 bases not matched to a gene. The chain's CDR3 is CASSELGTGNTGELFF. The CDR3 region has the DNA TGTGCCAGCAGTGAATTGGGGACAGGGAACACCGGGGAGCTGTTTTTT.

This clonotype has a single count. The CDR3 nucleotides read TGTGCCAGCAGTCTGGGACTAGCGGGAGGCAATGAGCAGTTCTTC. As protein: CASSLGLAGGNEQFF. The chain is built from TRBV27 and TRBJ2-1; 15 bases line up with TRBD2. Germline CDR1 reads MNHEY; CDR2 reads SMNVEV (reference sequence). J was trimmed by 6 bases and V by 5 bases; bases with no gene match: 2. The CDR3 loop spans 15 amino acids.

The chain recombines TRBV6-2 or TRBV6-3 with TRBJ1-1; D unclear. This CDR3 region has 14 residues. V gave up 4 bases and J gave up 6 bases, with 15 bases separating them. Looked up from germline, CDR1 is MNHEY and CDR2 is SVGEGT. The CDR3 reads CASSLPTGLAEAFF. The CDR3 DNA sequence: TGTGCCAGCAGTTTACCGACCGGGTTAGCTGAAGCTTTCTTT.

A few counts support this clonotype. The V call is TRBV27, the J call TRBJ1-6; D perhaps matches TRBD1 (6 bases). The V end was cut by 7 bases, the J end by 11 bases, with 18 bases between. The CDR3 is made up of 14 amino acids. Germline loops: CDR1 MNHEY, CDR2 SMNVEV (reference sequence). The DNA of the CDR3 is TGTGCCAGCACGACTTATGGGGGGCCGGCACCCCTCCACTTT. Translated, it gives CASTTYGGPAPLHF.

This clonotype was counted between two and nine times. The genes are TRBV21-1 and TRBJ2-3. TRBV21-1 is termed a pseudogene. The length of the CDR3 is 9 residues. CDR3 sequence: CARYHTQYF. CDR3 bases: TGTGCCCGATATCATACGCAGTATTTT.

The chain is built from TRBV7-8 and TRBJ2-7; D unclear. Per the germline V gene, CDR1 is SGHVS and CDR2 is FQNEAQ. This CDR3 region has 17 residues. V shed 4 bases and J shed 3 bases, with 22 bases lying between them. In DNA, the CDR3 is TGTGCCAGCAGCTCCCAACCCGCCGGCCAGGCTCGCTACGAGCAGTACTTC. Residues: CASSSQPAGQARYEQYF.